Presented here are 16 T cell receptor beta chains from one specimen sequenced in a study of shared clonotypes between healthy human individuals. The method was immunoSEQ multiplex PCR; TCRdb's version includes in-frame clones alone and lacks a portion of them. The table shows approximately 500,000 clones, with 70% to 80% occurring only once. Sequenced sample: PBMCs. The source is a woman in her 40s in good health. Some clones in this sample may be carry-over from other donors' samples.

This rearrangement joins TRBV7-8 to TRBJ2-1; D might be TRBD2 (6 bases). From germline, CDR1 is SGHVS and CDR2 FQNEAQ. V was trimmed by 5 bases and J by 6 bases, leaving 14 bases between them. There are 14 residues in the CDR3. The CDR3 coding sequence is TGTGCCAGCAGCACCAGACTAGTTCCCAATGAGCAGTTCTTC. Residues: CASSTRLVPNEQFF. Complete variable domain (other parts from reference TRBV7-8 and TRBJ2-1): GAGVSQSPRYKVAKRGQDVALRCDPISGHVSLFWYQQALGQGPEFLTYFQNEAQLDKSGLPSDRFFAERPEGSVSTLKIQRTQQEDSAVYLCASSTRLVPNEQFFGPGTRLTVL.

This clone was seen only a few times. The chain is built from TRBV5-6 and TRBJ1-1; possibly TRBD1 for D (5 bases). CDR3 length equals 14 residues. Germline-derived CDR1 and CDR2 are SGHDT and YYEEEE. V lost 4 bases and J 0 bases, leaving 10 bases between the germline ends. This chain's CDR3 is CASSPGPLNTEAFF. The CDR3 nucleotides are TGTGCCAGCAGCCCGGGACCGTTGAACACTGAAGCTTTCTTT.

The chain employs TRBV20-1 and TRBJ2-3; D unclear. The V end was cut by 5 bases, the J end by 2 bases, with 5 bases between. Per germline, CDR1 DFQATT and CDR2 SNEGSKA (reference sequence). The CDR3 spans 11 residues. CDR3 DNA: TGCAGTGCTGAAACCACAGATACGCAGTATTTT. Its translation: CSAETTDTQYF.

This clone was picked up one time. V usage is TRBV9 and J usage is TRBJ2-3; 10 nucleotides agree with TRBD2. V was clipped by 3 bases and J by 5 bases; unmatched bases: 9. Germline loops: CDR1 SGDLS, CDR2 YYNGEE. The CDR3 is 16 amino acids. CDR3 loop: CASSGASGRAVDTQYF. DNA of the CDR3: TGTGCCAGCAGCGGAGCAAGCGGGAGGGCCGTAGATACGCAGTATTTT.

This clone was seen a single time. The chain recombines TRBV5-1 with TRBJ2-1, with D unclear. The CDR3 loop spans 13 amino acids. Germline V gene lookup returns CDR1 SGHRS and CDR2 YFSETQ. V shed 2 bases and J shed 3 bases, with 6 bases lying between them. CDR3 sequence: CASSFADYNEQFF. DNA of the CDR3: TGCGCCAGCAGCTTTGCAGACTACAATGAGCAGTTCTTC.

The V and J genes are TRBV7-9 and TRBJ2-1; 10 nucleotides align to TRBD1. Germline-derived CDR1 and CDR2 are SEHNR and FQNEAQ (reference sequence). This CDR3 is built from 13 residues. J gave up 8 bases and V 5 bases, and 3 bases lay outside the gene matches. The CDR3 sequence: CASSIGTGDEQFF. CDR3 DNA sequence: TGTGCCAGCAGCATTGGGACAGGGGATGAGCAGTTCTTC.

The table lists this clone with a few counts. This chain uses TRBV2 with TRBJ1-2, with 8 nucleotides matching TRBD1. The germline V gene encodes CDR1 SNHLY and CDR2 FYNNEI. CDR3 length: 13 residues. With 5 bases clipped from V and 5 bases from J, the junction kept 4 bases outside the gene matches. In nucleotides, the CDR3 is TGTGCCAGCAGTCAGGGGGCCGGGTATGGCTACACCTTC. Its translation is CASSQGAGYGYTF.

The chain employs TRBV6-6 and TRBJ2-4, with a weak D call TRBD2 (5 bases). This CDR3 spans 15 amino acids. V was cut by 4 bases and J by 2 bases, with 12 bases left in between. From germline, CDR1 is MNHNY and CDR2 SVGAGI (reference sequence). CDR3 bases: TGTGCCAGCAGTTCCGGGGAAGAGACCAAAAACATTCAGTACTTC. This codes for CASSSGEETKNIQYF.

The CDR3 loop reads CSVESGQGVTEAFF. The CDR3 region has the DNA TGCAGCGTTGAATCAGGACAGGGGGTCACTGAAGCTTTCTTT. The V call is TRBV29-1, the J call TRBJ1-1, with 10 nucleotides matching TRBD1. Germline V CDR1 and CDR2: SQVTM, ANQGSEA. The CDR3 has 14 amino acids. Trimming cost V 2 bases and J 4 bases; bases outside gene matches: 4.

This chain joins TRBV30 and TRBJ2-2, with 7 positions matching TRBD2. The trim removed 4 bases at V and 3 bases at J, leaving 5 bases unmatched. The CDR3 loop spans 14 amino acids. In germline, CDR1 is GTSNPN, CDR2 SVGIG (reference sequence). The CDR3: CAWIGRGYTGELFF. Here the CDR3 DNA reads TGTGCCTGGATAGGGCGGGGGTACACCGGGGAGCTGTTTTTT.

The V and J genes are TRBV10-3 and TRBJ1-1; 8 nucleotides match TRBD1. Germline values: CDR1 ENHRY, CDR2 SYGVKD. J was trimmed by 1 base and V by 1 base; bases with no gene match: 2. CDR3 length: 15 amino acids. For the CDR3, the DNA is TGTGCCATCAGTGAGTTAGGACAGGGGAACACTGAAGCTTTCTTT. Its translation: CAISELGQGNTEAFF.

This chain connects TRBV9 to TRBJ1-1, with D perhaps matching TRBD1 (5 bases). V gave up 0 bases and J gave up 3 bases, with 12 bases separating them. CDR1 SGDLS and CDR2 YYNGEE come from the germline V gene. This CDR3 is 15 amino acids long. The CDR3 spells CASSVEGIADTEAFF. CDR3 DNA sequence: TGTGCCAGCAGCGTAGAGGGGATCGCGGACACTGAAGCTTTCTTT.

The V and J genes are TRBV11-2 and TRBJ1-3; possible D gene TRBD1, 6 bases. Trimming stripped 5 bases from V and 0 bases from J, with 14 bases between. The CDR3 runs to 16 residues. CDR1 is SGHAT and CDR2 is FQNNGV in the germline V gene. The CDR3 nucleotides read TGTGCCAGCAGCCCGCCGACAGGACGCTCTGGAAACACCATATATTTT. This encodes CASSPPTGRSGNTIYF.

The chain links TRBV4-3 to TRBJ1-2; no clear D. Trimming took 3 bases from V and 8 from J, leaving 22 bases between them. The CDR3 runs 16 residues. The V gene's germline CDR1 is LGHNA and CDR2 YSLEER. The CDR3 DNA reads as TGCGCCAGCAGCCAGTGGGTGGGCCCGGGTCGTGGCGGCTACACCTTC. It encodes CASSQWVGPGRGGYTF.

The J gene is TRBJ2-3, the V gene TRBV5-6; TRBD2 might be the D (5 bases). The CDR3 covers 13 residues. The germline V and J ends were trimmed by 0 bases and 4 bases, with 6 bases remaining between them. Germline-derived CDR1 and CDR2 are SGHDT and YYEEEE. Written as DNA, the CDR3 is TGTGCCAGCAGCTTGGGAGCGGCAGATACGCAGTATTTT. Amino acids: CASSLGAADTQYF.

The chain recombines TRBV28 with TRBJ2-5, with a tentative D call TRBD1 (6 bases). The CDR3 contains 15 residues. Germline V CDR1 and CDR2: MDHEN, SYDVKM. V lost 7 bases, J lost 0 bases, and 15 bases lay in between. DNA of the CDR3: TGTGCCAGCAACACGAACAGGGTTAACCAAGAGACCCAGTACTTC. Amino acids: CASNTNRVNQETQYF.